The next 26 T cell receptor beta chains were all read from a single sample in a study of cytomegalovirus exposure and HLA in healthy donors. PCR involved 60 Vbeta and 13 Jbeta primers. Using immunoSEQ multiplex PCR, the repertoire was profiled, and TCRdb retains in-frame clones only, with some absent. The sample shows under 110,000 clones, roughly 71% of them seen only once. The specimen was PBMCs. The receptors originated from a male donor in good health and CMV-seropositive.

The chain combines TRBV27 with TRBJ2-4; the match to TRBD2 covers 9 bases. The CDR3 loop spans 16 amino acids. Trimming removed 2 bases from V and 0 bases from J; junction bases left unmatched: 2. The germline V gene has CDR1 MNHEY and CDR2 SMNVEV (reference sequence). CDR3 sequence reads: CASSLLAGLAKNIQYF. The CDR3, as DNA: TGTGCCAGCAGTTTACTAGCGGGACTAGCCAAAAACATTCAGTACTTC.

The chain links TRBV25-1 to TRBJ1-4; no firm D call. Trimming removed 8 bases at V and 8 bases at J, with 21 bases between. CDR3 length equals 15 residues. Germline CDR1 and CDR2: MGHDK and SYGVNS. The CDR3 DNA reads TGTGCCAGCTCATCCCGACTCCTTGGAGGCGAAAAACTGTTTTTT. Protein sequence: CASSSRLLGGEKLFF. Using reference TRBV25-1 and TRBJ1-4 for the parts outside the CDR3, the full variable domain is EADIYQTPRYLVIGTGKKITLECSQTMGHDKMYWYQQDPGMELHLIHYSYGVNSTEKGDLSSESTVSRIRTEHFPLTLESARPSHTSQYLCASSSRLLGGEKLFFGSGTQLSVL.

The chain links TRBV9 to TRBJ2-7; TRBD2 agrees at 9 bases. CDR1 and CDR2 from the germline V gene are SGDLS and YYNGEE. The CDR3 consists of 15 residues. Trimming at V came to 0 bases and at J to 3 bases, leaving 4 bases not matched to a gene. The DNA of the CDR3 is TGTGCCAGCAGCGTAGCTGCTAGCGGGGACTACGAGCAGTACTTC. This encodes CASSVAASGDYEQYF.

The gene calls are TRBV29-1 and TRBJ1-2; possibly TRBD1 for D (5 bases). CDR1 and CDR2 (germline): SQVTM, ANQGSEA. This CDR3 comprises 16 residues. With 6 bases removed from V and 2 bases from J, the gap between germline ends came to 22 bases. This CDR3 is CSVVGTHQEGNYGYTF. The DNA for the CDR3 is TGCAGCGTGGTCGGGACTCACCAAGAGGGGAACTATGGCTACACCTTC.

Here the CDR3 reads CASSPSTSGPHEQFF. CDR3 bases: TGTGCCAGCAGCCCTAGCACTAGCGGGCCCCATGAGCAGTTCTTC. The chain links TRBV7-3 to TRBJ2-1; 9 bases line up with TRBD2. Germline CDR1 and CDR2: SGHTA and FQGTGA. The CDR3 sequence is 15 residues long. V lost 5 bases, J lost 8 bases, and 10 bases stayed unmatched.

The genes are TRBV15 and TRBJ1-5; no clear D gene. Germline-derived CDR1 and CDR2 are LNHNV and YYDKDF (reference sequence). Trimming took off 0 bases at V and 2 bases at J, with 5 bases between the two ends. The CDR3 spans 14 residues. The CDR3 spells CATSRDLGNQPQHF. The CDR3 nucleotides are TGTGCCACCAGCAGAGATCTTGGCAATCAGCCCCAGCATTTT.

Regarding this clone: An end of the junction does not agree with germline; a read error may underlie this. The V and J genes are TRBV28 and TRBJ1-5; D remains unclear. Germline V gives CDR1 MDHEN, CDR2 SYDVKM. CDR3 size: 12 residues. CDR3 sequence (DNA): TGTGCCAGCAGTAGGCACAGCCAGCCCCAGAATTTT. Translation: CASSRHSQPQNF.

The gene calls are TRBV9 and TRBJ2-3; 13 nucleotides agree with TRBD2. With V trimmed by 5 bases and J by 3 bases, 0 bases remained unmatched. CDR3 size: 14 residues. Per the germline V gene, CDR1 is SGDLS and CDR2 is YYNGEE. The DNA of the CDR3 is TGTGCCAGCAGGGGACTAGCGGGGACAGATACGCAGTATTTT. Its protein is CASRGLAGTDTQYF.

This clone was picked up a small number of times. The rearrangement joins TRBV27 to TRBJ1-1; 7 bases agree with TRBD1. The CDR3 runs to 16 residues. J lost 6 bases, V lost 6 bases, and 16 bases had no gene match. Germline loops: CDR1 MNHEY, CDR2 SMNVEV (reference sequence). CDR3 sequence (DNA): TGTGCCAGCAGCCCAAAGCTGGGACAGCTTGGTTCTGAAGCTTTCTTT. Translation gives CASSPKLGQLGSEAFF.

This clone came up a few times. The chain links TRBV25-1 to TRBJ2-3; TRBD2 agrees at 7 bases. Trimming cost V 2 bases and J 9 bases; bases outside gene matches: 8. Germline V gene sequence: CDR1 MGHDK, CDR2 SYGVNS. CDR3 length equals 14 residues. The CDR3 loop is CASSEGGGLITQYF. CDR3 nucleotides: TGTGCCAGCAGTGAAGGGGGGGGATTGATCACGCAGTATTTT.

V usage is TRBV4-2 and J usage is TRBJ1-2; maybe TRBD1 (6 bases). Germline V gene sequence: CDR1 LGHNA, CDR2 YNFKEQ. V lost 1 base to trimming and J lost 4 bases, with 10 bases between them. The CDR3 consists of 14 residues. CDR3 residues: CASSQARGPYGYTF. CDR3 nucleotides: TGTGCCAGCAGCCAAGCCAGGGGCCCCTATGGCTACACCTTC.

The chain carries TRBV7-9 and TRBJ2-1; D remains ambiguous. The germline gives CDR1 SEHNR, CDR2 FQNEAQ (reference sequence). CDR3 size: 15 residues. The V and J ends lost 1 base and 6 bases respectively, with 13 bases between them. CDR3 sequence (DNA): TGTGCCAGCAGCTTAGGATATTTTAGCATCAATGAGCAGTTCTTC. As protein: CASSLGYFSINEQFF.

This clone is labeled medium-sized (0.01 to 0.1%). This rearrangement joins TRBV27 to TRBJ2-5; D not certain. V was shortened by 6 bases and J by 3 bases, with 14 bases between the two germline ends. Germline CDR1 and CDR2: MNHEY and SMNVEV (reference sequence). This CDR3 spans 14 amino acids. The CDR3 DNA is TGTGCCAGCAGCTTAATGGCTGGCAAAGAGACCCAGTACTTC. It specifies CASSLMAGKETQYF.

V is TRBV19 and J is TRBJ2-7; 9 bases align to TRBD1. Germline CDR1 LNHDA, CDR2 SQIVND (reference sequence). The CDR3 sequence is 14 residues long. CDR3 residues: CATRQGGGIYEQYF. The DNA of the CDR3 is TGTGCTACCCGACAGGGGGGCGGGATCTACGAGCAGTACTTC.

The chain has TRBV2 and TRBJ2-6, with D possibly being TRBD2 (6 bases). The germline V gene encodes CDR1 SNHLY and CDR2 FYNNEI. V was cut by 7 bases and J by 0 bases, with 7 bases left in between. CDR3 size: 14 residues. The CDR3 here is CASTGDSGANVLTF. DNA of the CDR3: TGTGCCAGCACGGGGGACTCTGGGGCCAACGTCCTGACTTTC.

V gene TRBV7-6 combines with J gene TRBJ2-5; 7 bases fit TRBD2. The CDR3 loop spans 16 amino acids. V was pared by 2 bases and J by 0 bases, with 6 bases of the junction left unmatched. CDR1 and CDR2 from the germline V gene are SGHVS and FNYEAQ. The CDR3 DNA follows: TGTGCCAGCAGCTTACGGGGAGGGAGGTACCAAGAGACCCAGTACTTC. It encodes CASSLRGGRYQETQYF.

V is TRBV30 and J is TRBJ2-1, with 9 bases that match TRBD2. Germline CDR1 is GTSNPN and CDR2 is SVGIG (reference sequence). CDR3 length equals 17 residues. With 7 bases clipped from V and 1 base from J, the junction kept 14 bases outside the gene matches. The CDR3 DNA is TGTGCCTCGAGGTACAGCGGGGGGACGAAGTCCTACAATGAGCAGTTCTTC. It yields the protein CASRYSGGTKSYNEQFF. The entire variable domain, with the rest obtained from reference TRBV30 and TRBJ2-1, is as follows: SQTIHQWPATLVQPVGSPLSLECTVEGTSNPNLYWYRQAAGRGLQLLFYSVGIGQISSEVPQNLSASRPQDRQFILSSKKLLLSDSGFYLCASRYSGGTKSYNEQFFGPGTRLTVL.

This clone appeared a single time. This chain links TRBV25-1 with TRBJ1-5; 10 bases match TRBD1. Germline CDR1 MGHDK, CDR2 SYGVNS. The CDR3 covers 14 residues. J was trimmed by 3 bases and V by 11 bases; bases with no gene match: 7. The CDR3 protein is CASRGTGDNQPQHF. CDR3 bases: TGTGCCTCGCGTGGGACAGGGGACAATCAGCCCCAGCATTTT.

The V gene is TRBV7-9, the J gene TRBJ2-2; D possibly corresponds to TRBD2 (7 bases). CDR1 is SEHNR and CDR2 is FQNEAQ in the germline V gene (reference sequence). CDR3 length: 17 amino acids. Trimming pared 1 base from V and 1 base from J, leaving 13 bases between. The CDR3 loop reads CASSLGGGGLNTGELFF. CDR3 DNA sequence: TGTGCCAGCAGCTTAGGAGGCGGGGGCCTGAACACCGGGGAGCTGTTTTTT.

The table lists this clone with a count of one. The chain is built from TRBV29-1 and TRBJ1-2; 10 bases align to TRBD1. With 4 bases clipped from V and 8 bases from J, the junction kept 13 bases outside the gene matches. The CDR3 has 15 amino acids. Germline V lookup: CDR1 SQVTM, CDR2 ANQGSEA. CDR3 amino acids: CSVGGGQGDGFGYTF. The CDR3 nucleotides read TGCAGCGTTGGAGGTGGACAGGGGGACGGTTTCGGCTACACCTTC. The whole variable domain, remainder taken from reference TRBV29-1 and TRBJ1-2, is SAVISQKPSRDICQRGTSLTIQCQVDSQVTMMFWYRQQPGQSLTLIATANQGSEATYESGFVIDKFPISRPNLTFSTLTVSNMSPEDSSIYLCSVGGGQGDGFGYTFGSGTRLTVV.

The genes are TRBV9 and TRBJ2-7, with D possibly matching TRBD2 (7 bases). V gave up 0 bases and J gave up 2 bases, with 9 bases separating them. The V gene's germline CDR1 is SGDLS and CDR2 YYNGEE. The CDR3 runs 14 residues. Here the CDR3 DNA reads TGTGCCAGCAGCGTAGAGGGGGGGCCCTACGAGCAGTACTTC. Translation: CASSVEGGPYEQYF.

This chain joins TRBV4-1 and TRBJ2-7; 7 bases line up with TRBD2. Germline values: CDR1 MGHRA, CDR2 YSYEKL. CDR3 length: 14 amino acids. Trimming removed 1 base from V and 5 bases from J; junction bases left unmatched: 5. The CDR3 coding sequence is TGCGCCAGCAGCCAAGGGGGAGGGTCCCACGAGCAGTACTTC. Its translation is CASSQGGGSHEQYF.

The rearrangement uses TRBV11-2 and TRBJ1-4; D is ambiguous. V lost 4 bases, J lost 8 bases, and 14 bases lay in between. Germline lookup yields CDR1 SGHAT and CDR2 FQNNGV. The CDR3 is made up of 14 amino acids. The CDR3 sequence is CASSSSYRREKLFF. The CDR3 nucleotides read TGTGCCAGCAGCTCCAGTTACAGACGGGAAAAACTGTTTTTT.

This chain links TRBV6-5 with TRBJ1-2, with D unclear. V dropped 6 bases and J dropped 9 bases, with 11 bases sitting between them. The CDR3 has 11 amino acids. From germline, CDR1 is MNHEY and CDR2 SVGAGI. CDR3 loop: CASSLEGSYTF. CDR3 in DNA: TGTGCCAGCAGCCTGGAGGGAAGCTACACCTTC.

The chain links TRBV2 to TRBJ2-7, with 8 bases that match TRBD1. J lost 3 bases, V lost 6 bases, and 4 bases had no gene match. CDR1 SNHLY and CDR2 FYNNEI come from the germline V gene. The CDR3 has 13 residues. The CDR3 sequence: CASSAQGVYEQYF. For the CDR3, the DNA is TGTGCCAGCAGCGCACAGGGGGTCTACGAGCAGTACTTC.

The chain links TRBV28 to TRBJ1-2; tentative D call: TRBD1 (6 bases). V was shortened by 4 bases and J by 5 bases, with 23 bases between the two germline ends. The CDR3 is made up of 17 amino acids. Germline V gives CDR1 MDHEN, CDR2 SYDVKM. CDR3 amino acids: CASSYAEMTGLGYGYTF. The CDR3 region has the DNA TGTGCCAGCAGTTATGCTGAGATGACAGGATTGGGTTATGGCTACACCTTC.